Detailed here is one T cell receptor (beta chain). These data originate in a study of blood T cell repertoires in COVID-19. Between the trimmed V and J ends, which lost 0 bases and 0 bases, there was a span of 12 bases. Germline values: CDR1 LNHNV, CDR2 YYDKDF (reference sequence). CDR3 length: 17 amino acids. Data came from immunoSEQ multiplex PCR; TCRdb stores just in-frame clones and leaves some out. Of a few hundred thousand clones in the sample, more than 70% were seen once. The gene calls are TRBV15 and TRBJ2-4, with D possibly TRBD2 on 6 matching bases. What was sequenced was peripheral blood. The origin of this receptor is an elderly man with acute or convalescent COVID-19. The CDR3 sequence is CATSREVGGLAKNIQYF. CDR3 nucleotide sequence: TGTGCCACCAGCAGAGAAGTGGGGGGACTAGCCAAAAACATTCAGTACTTC. The full variable domain, in which reference TRBV15 and TRBJ2-4 provide the parts outside the CDR3, is DAMVIQNPRYQVTQFGKPVTLSCSQTLNHNVMYWYQQKSSQAPKLLFHYYDKDFNNEADTPDNFQSRRPNTSFCFLDIRSPGLGDTAMYLCATSREVGGLAKNIQYFGAGTRLSVL.